The rows below give T cell receptor beta chains drawn from one sample of a study of blood T cell repertoires in COVID-19. Sequenced by immunoSEQ multiplex PCR; TCRdb stores in-frame clones only, minus some. Of hundreds of thousands of clones listed, approximately 92% are singletons. Sequenced input: PBMCs or T cells enriched from blood (not recorded which). The receptors come from a man aged 30-40 years who had recovered from COVID-19. CDR3s leave out the opening cysteine and the closing phenylalanine or tryptophan.

j_call,v_call,cdr3_aa
TRBJ1-4,TRBV11-2,ASSLAGGEKLF
TRBJ2-5,TRBV18,ASSPSDRGPQETQY
TRBJ2-2,TRBV18,ASSLSLLAGLGNTGELF
TRBJ2-2,TRBV6-6,ASSLIYTGELF
TRBJ2-2,TRBV6-4,ASSNYRDTGELF
TRBJ2-2,TRBV6-1,ASSERGGLAGSNTGELF
TRBJ1-6,TRBV11-2,ASSPKRGGNSPLH
TRBJ2-3,TRBV6-5,ASSYSVLGGADTQY
TRBJ2-7,TRBV11-2,ASTRSEGREYEQY
TRBJ2-1,TRBV10-1,ASSGTSGNQF
TRBJ1-5,TRBV19,ASSFGQPGDSPQH
TRBJ2-7,TRBV28,ASSYVGVREQY
TRBJ2-1,TRBV15,ATSRERASNEQF
TRBJ2-1,TRBV2,ASRAPGTGYHNEQF
TRBJ2-1,TRBV6-5,ASGETSYEQF
TRBJ1-3,TRBV11-2,ASSLASGSGNTIY
TRBJ1-4,TRBV28,ASSFGTFEKLF
TRBJ1-2,TRBV28,ASTVGTGPSYGYT
TRBJ2-5,TRBV3-1/TRBV3-2,ASSQTGGLGETQY
TRBJ2-1,TRBV10-3,AISGSPGTGTSGVDEQF
TRBJ2-7,TRBV9,ASSVAGGVYEQY
TRBJ2-7,TRBV5-6,ASSSMLAGFEQY
TRBJ1-6,TRBV7-9,ASSLHGQGVH
TRBJ1-1,TRBV28,ASSLERPDRGPLLYTEAF
TRBJ2-7,TRBV9,ASSERTSLLEQY
TRBJ1-2,TRBV28,ASSLGAKANYGYT
TRBJ1-2,TRBV3-1/TRBV3-2,ASSQGVADNYGYT
TRBJ2-7,TRBV5-1,ASSLSRQSYEQY
TRBJ2-7,TRBV7-9,ASSLEAAANEQY
TRBJ2-1,TRBV20-1,SASQTSPHEQF
TRBJ1-4,TRBV4-1,ASRNPGQTNEKLF
TRBJ1-4,TRBV5-4,ASSPGQREKLF
TRBJ2-3,TRBV5-1,ASSGGLAGTDTQY
TRBJ1-2,TRBV7-2,ASSRGRGDYGYT
TRBJ2-5,TRBV4-1,ASSLSGTRRDGETQY
TRBJ1-5,TRBV28,ASSWGGFGNQPQH
TRBJ1-1,TRBV18,ASSVHSLNGEAF
TRBJ2-1,TRBV7-9,ASSLRGSSYNEQF
TRBJ1-3,TRBV9,ASSTRQGRNTIY
TRBJ1-1,TRBV5-1,ASSEFDTEAF